A single sample is the source of the 22 T cell receptor beta chains below, sequenced in a study of patients and donors after allogeneic stem cell transplantation. Each CDR3 protein is one row after TCRdb ran MiXCR on the RT-PCR reads. The sample holds some 200,000 distinct CDR3 sequences, 35% to 50% seen once. Sequencing was performed on blood, either unsorted or a sorted T cell fraction (not recorded which). The receptors were gathered from a human donor who was either an allogeneic HSCT recipient or a stem cell or donor lymphocyte infusion donor (not recorded which). It is not recorded whose cells these are; they may come from a transplant donor.

This clonotype appeared a few times. The chain uses TRBV10-3 and TRBJ1-1; possible D gene TRBD1, 6 bases. This CDR3 spans 13 amino acids. Trimming pared 6 bases from V and 3 bases from J, leaving 11 bases between. Germline V CDR1 and CDR2: ENHRY, SYGVKD. CDR3 bases: TGTGCCATCAGCAACAGGGTGGACACTGAAGCTTTCTTT. It codes for CAISNRVDTEAFF.

The chain carries TRBV2 and TRBJ1-2; D ambiguous. V was clipped by 9 bases and J by 4 bases, with 15 bases between them. This CDR3 is built from 13 residues. Germline-derived CDR1 and CDR2 are SNHLY and FYNNEI. Here the CDR3 reads CASSQATPYGYTF. Written as DNA, the CDR3 is TGTGCCAGTTCACAAGCGACACCCTATGGCTACACCTTC.

This chain connects TRBV6-4 to TRBJ2-1; 8 positions agree with TRBD2. The CDR3 loop spans 14 amino acids. Germline V gene data show CDR1 as MRHNA and CDR2 as SNTAGT. The J segment lost 3 bases and the V segment lost 7 bases, leaving 5 bases of the junction unmatched. CDR3 sequence reads: CASKSGRFYNEQFF. Written as DNA, the CDR3 is TGTGCCAGCAAAAGCGGGAGATTCTACAATGAGCAGTTCTTC.

A few counts support this clonotype. The J gene is TRBJ2-3, the V gene TRBV7-9, with D hard to call. V lost 3 bases and J 2 bases, leaving 12 bases between the germline ends. Looked up from germline, CDR1 is SEHNR and CDR2 is FQNEAQ (reference sequence). The CDR3 contains 15 residues. The CDR3 reads CASSLGLRPTDTQYF. CDR3 DNA: TGTGCCAGCAGCTTGGGCCTCAGACCCACAGATACGCAGTATTTT.

This clonotype was seen only a few times. V gene TRBV29-1 combines with J gene TRBJ1-1; D possibly corresponds to TRBD1 (5 bases). Germline-derived CDR1 and CDR2 are SQVTM and ANQGSEA. This CDR3 is built from 12 residues. V shed 6 bases and J shed 7 bases, with 15 bases lying between them. The DNA of the CDR3 is TGCAGCGTGGGGGACGCACGGATTGAAGCTTTCTTT. Encoded protein: CSVGDARIEAFF. The variable domain in full, completed from reference TRBV29-1 and TRBJ1-1, reads SAVISQKPSRDICQRGTSLTIQCQVDSQVTMMFWYRQQPGQSLTLIATANQGSEATYESGFVIDKFPISRPNLTFSTLTVSNMSPEDSSIYLCSVGDARIEAFFGQGTRLTVV.

The chain has TRBV20-1 and TRBJ2-7; D remains unclear. CDR3 length equals 12 residues. Germline CDR1 reads DFQATT; CDR2 reads SNEGSKA (reference sequence). With 1 base removed from V and 0 bases from J, the gap between germline ends came to 4 bases. CDR3 nucleotides: TGCAGTGCTAGAGTGGGCTCCTACGAGCAGTACTTC. Amino acid sequence: CSARVGSYEQYF.

The V call is TRBV5-1, the J call TRBJ2-1; TRBD2 aligns across 10 bases. The CDR3 sequence is 15 residues long. V trimming: 0 bases; J trimming: 8 bases; junction bases outside the gene matches: 5. Germline V gene lookup returns CDR1 SGHRS and CDR2 YFSETQ. The DNA of the CDR3 is TGCGCCAGCAGCTTGGGACTAGCGGGTGGCCATGAGCAGTTCTTC. This codes for CASSLGLAGGHEQFF. The entire variable domain, with the rest obtained from reference TRBV5-1 and TRBJ2-1, is as follows: KAGVTQTPRYLIKTRGQQVTLSCSPISGHRSVSWYQQTPGQGLQFLFEYFSETQRNKGNFPGRFSGRQFSNSRSEMNVSTLELGDSALYLCASSLGLAGGHEQFFGPGTRLTVL.

V and J are TRBV5-1 and TRBJ2-3; 12 bases match TRBD2. The V gene's germline CDR1 is SGHRS and CDR2 YFSETQ. This CDR3 is 16 amino acids long. J was trimmed by 6 bases and V by 0 bases; bases with no gene match: 5. The CDR3 DNA sequence: TGCGCCAGCAGCTTGGAACTAGCGGGAGGCTGGGATACGCAGTATTTT. This translates into CASSLELAGGWDTQYF.

This clonotype was observed a handful of times. The genes are TRBV30 and TRBJ2-7; TRBD1 is a possible D gene (5 bases). Deletions cut 1 base from V and 5 bases from J, with 9 bases between. Germline-derived CDR1 and CDR2 are GTSNPN and SVGIG (reference sequence). This CDR3 has 12 residues. The CDR3 DNA reads as TGTGCCTGGAGTGGCGACAGAAACGAGCAGTACTTC. The encoded protein is CAWSGDRNEQYF.

V gene TRBV20-1 combines with J gene TRBJ2-1, with 9 bases fitting TRBD2. The germline gives CDR1 DFQATT, CDR2 SNEGSKA (reference sequence). The CDR3 spans 16 residues. After removal of 0 bases from V and 8 bases from J, the junction contained 11 bases not matched to a gene. CDR3 DNA: TGCAGTGCTAGAGATCTATCGGCTAGCGGGGCCTATGAGCAGTTCTTC. It yields the protein CSARDLSASGAYEQFF.

The gene calls are TRBV7-9 and TRBJ1-1, with D perhaps matching TRBD1 (6 bases). Germline CDR1 SEHNR, CDR2 FQNEAQ (reference sequence). There are 12 residues in the CDR3. V shed 6 bases and J shed 6 bases, with 11 bases lying between them. The DNA for the CDR3 is TGTGCCAGCAGTCGAGGGACATCTGAAGCTTTCTTT. It is translated as CASSRGTSEAFF.

The rearrangement uses TRBV29-1 and TRBJ2-2, with 12 bases fitting TRBD2. From germline, CDR1 is SQVTM and CDR2 ANQGSEA. V gave up 6 bases and J gave up 4 bases; unmatched junction bases: 3. The CDR3 loop spans 14 amino acids. DNA of the CDR3: TGCAGCGTAAGGGGACTAGCGGGCACCGGGGAGCTGTTTTTT. Protein product: CSVRGLAGTGELFF.

This clonotype showed up just a few times. V usage is TRBV29-1 and J usage is TRBJ2-7, with D uncertain. The V gene lost 7 bases and the J gene lost 0 bases, with 16 bases spanning the gap. The CDR3 consists of 14 residues. CDR1 and CDR2 (germline): SQVTM, ANQGSEA. DNA for the CDR3: TGCAGCGCAGTTCGCGACAAGAGCTCCTACGAGCAGTACTTC. This encodes CSAVRDKSSYEQYF.

This clonotype was counted a few times. V is TRBV12-3 or TRBV12-4 and J is TRBJ1-1, with D possibly matching TRBD1 (5 bases). V dropped 1 base and J dropped 10 bases, with 10 bases sitting between them. The CDR3 has 12 amino acids. The CDR3 sequence is CASSLEGLAAFF. The DNA for the CDR3 is TGTGCCAGCAGTTTAGAGGGGTTGGCAGCTTTCTTT.

The V and J genes are TRBV10-3 and TRBJ1-1; D possibly corresponds to TRBD1 (5 bases). V was trimmed by 10 bases and J by 7 bases, leaving 13 bases between them. The CDR3 is made up of 11 amino acids. Germline-derived CDR1 and CDR2 are ENHRY and SYGVKD. In DNA form, the CDR3 reads TGTGCCACCGGGGGGGGATTTGAAGCTTTCTTT. It specifies CATGGGFEAFF.

Here the CDR3 reads CASTGLGGQGYTGELFF. The DNA of the CDR3 is TGTGCCAGCACAGGACTAGGGGGACAGGGCTACACCGGGGAGCTGTTTTTT. V and J are TRBV12-3 or TRBV12-4 and TRBJ2-2; 9 bases are shared with TRBD1. V was clipped by 7 bases and J by 3 bases; unmatched bases: 12. CDR3 size: 17 residues.

This clonotype turned up a few times. This chain uses TRBV5-1 with TRBJ1-2, with a weak D call TRBD1 (5 bases). The germline CDR1 and CDR2 sequences are SGHRS and YFSETQ. Trimming left V 6 bases short and J 6 bases short, with 15 bases between. The CDR3 runs to 13 residues. This CDR3 reads CASTTGTGDGYTF. The CDR3 bases are TGCGCCAGCACTACCGGGACGGGAGATGGCTACACCTTC.

The genes are TRBV24-1 and TRBJ2-2; 14 bases map to TRBD2. Germline V lookup: CDR1 KGHDR, CDR2 SFDVKD. This CDR3 spans 16 amino acids. J gave up 5 bases and V 5 bases, and 3 bases lay outside the gene matches. CDR3 DNA sequence: TGTGCCACCAGTGGGGGACTAGCGGGAGAGACCGGGGAGCTGTTTTTT. Encoded protein: CATSGGLAGETGELFF.

This clonotype was seen a handful of times. The V and J genes are TRBV19 and TRBJ1-5; weak D call: TRBD1 (6 bases). V dropped 0 bases and J dropped 9 bases, with 15 bases sitting between them. The germline V gene encodes CDR1 LNHDA and CDR2 SQIVND (reference sequence). This CDR3 is built from 15 residues. The CDR3 nucleotides are TGTGCCAGTAGTATAGATCAAACAGGGAACGGGCCCCAGCATTTT. This translates into CASSIDQTGNGPQHF.

The chain links TRBV25-1 to TRBJ1-1; 9 bases are shared with TRBD1. Trimming cost V 3 bases and J 0 bases; bases outside gene matches: 11. The CDR3 is 18 residues long. Germline CDR1 and CDR2: MGHDK and SYGVNS. The CDR3 DNA is TGTGCCAGCAGTGAGGGGGACAGGGTAATAACGATGAACACTGAAGCTTTCTTT. Amino acid sequence: CASSEGDRVITMNTEAFF.

This chain links TRBV12-3 or TRBV12-4 with TRBJ2-5; D perhaps matches TRBD1 (5 bases). Trimming removed 5 bases at V and 3 bases at J, with 13 bases between. CDR3 size: 14 residues. The CDR3: CASSLRQTKETQYF. The DNA of the CDR3 is TGTGCCAGCAGTCTTCGACAGACCAAAGAGACCCAGTACTTC.

This clonotype was found a few times. V usage is TRBV28 and J usage is TRBJ2-1, with 10 bases aligning to TRBD2. This CDR3 spans 16 amino acids. V dropped 2 bases and J dropped 8; count of bases not matched to a gene: 9. In germline, CDR1 is MDHEN, CDR2 SYDVKM. The CDR3 here is CASSLSSSGSTDEQFF. The CDR3 nucleotides are TGTGCCAGCAGTTTAAGCTCTAGCGGGAGTACCGATGAGCAGTTCTTC.